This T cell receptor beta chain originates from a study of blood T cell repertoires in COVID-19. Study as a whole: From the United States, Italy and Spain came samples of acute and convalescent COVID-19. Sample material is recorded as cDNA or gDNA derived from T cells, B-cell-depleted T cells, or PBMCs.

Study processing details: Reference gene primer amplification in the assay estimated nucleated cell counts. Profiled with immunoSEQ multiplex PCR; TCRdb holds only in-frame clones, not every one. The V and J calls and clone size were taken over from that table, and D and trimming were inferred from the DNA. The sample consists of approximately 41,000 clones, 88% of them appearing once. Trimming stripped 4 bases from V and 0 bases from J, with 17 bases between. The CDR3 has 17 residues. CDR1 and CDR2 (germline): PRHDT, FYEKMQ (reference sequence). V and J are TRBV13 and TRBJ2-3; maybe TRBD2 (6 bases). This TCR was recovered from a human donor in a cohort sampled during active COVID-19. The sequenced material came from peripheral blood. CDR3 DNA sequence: TGTGCCAGCAGCTCTCAACTAGCCTTGGCTAGCACAGATACGCAGTATTTT. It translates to CASSSQLALASTDTQYF.